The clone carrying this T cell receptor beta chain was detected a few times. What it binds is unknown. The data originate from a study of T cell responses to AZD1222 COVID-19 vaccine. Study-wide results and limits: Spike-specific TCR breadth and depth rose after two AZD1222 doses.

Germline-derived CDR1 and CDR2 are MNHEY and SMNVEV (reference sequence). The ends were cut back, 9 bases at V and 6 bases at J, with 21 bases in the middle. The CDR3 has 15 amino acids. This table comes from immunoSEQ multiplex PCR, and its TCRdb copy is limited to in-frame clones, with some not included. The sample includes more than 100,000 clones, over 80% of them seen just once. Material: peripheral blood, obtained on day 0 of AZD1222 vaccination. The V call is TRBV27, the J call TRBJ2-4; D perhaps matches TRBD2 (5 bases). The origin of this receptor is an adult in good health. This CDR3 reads CASRLMAGGPNIQYF. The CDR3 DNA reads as TGTGCCAGTCGTCTTATGGCGGGCGGACCAAACATTCAGTACTTC.